This TCR beta chain was observed in a study of Graves' ophthalmopathy and Graves' hyperthyroidism. The wider study: Hyperthyroidism is called stable when no ophthalmopathy develops within 18 months of follow-up. Whole-study results and caveats: Thyroid clonotypes that were expanded above 0.001 frequency mostly also appeared in blood.

The CDR3 is made up of 11 amino acids. Trimming cost V 3 bases and J 9 bases, with 9 bases left between them. Per the germline V gene, CDR1 is MDHEN and CDR2 is SYDVKM. Amplification of TCR beta CDR3 regions used RNA transcripts. First-round RT-PCR used HTBI primers; second-round multiplex PCR followed. TCRdb ran MiXCR on the multiplex PCR reads and lists one entry per CDR3 protein. The sample carries over a million distinct CDR3 sequences, about two fifths recorded once. There are a few counts of this clonotype. Its antigen is undetermined. The sequence was collected from an adult man with Graves' hyperthyroidism. This chain uses TRBV28 with TRBJ2-7; D gene ambiguous. Source material: peripheral blood or thyroid tissue (not recorded which). The CDR3 region has the DNA TGTGCCAGCAGTTTGCTCGGCGGGCAGTACTTC. Residues: CASSLLGGQYF.